Given below is one TCR beta chain in context. Its antigen is still unknown. As the sequencing template, cDNA was produced by extracting RNA and reverse transcribing it. Only in-frame clones appear in the TCRdb table, and some are missing; sequencing was by immunoSEQ multiplex PCR. The table has roughly 170,000 clones, under 60% seen once. The sample belongs to a study of CD8+ T cells in alopecia areata. Study overall: Tofacitinib therapy lasting 6 to 18 months was followed by 6 months off drug. Treated patients' severity was scored by percentage of affected scalp area. Findings and caveats of the study: Tofacitinib significantly brought down scalp clonality and expanded CD8+ clones among top 100. Many expanded lesional clones stayed in scalp and blood while on tofacitinib.

The CDR3 sequence is 14 residues long. V lost 5 bases to trimming and J lost 2 bases, with 11 bases between them. Germline V CDR1 and CDR2: SGHDT, YYEEEE. Treatment described: oral pan-JAK inhibitor, 5-10 mg twice daily. The chain combines TRBV5-6 with TRBJ2-1; tentatively, D is TRBD2 (7 bases). This specimen consisted of CD8+ T cells sorted from blood, obtained at week 24, from a patient treated with tofacitinib. The sequence derives from a human donor with alopecia areata. The CDR3 DNA reads as TGTGCCAGCAGTACGGGGGGCGCCTACAATGAGCAGTTCTTC. Protein: CASSTGGAYNEQFF.